These 4 T cell receptor beta chains were all obtained from the same sample, sequenced in a study of blood T cell repertoires in COVID-19. The repertoire was sequenced with immunoSEQ multiplex PCR; TCRdb's copy has only in-frame clones and lacks some. Of 25,000 to 40,000 clones in the sample, around 90% were seen once. The sequencing input was peripheral blood. All receptors derive from a man between 65 and 79 years old with active COVID-19.

The chain uses TRBV7-2 and TRBJ1-1, with D possibly TRBD1 on 5 matching bases. Germline values: CDR1 SGHTA, CDR2 FQGNSA. This CDR3 contains 14 residues. Trimming stripped 1 base from V and 2 bases from J, with 8 bases between. CDR3 region: CASSLGRANTEAFF. The CDR3 DNA sequence: TGTGCCAGCAGCTTAGGCAGGGCCAACACTGAAGCTTTCTTT.

The genes are TRBV4-3 and TRBJ2-1; 9 bases map to TRBD2. The V gene end was trimmed by 0 bases and the J gene end by 7 bases; junction bases not matched to a gene: 4. Germline V CDR1 and CDR2: LGHNA, YSLEER. This CDR3 has 15 amino acids. The DNA for the CDR3 is TGCGCCAGCAGCCAAGAAAGCGGGAGGACAAATGAGCAGTTCTTC. Translating gives CASSQESGRTNEQFF.

This sequence joins TRBV19 and TRBJ2-1, with 7 bases identical to TRBD2. CDR1 and CDR2 from the germline V gene are LNHDA and SQIVND (reference sequence). The CDR3 is 15 amino acids. J was trimmed by 4 bases and V by 3 bases; bases with no gene match: 6. CDR3 DNA: TGTGCCAGTAGTATCGGCGGGAGAGGTTACAATGAGCAGTTCTTC. Residues: CASSIGGRGYNEQFF.

V and J are TRBV5-5 and TRBJ2-4, with TRBD2 as a possible D gene (6 bases). Trimming took off 1 base at V and 2 bases at J, with 10 bases between the two ends. The V gene's germline CDR1 is SGHKS and CDR2 YYEKEE (reference sequence). CDR3 length: 15 residues. The CDR3 bases are TGTGCCAGCAGCTTGTCGGGGGTAACCAAAAACATTCAGTACTTC. This sequence encodes CASSLSGVTKNIQYF.